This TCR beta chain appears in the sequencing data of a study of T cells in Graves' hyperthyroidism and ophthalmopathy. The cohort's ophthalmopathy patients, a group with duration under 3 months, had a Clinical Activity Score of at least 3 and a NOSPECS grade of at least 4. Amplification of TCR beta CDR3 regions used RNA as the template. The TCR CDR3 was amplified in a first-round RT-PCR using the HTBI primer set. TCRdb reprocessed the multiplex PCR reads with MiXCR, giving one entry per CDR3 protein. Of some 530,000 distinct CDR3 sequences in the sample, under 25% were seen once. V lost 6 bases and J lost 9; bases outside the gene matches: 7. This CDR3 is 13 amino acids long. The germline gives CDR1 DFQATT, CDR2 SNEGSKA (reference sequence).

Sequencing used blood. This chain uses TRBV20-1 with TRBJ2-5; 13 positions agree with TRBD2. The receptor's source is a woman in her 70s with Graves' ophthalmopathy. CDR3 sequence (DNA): TGCAGTGCCACTAGCGGGAGGGCCGGGTCCCAGTACTTC. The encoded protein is CSATSGRAGSQYF.